Below, 26 T cell receptor beta chains from the same sample are listed, as sequenced in a study of CD4 T cells in relation to SARS-CoV-2 and coronaviruses. Before the COVID-19 pandemic, during about 2010-2018, CD4+ T cells were taken from unexposed donors. This table comes from immunoSEQ multiplex PCR, and its TCRdb copy is limited to in-frame clones, with some not included. The table has some 65,000 clones, 87% seen once. Sequenced material: memory CD4+ T cells from PBMCs. These TCRs come from a human donor in good health.

The chain is built from TRBV9 and TRBJ1-6, with TRBD1 identical over 7 bases. V trimming: 2 bases; J trimming: 7 bases; junction bases outside the gene matches: 6. The CDR3 contains 15 residues. CDR1 SGDLS and CDR2 YYNGEE come from the germline V gene. The CDR3, as DNA: TGTGCCAGCAGCGTCAGGGACAGCAAGAATTCACCCCTCCACTTT. This translates into CASSVRDSKNSPLHF.

V and J are TRBV5-4 and TRBJ1-1; no firm D call. V was cut by 1 base and J by 1 base, with 11 bases left in between. CDR3 length: 15 residues. Germline assignment: CDR1 SGHNT and CDR2 YYREEE (reference sequence). As DNA, the CDR3 is TGTGCCAGCAGCTTGCGTGGGCAGCAGAACACTGAAGCTTTCTTT. It codes for CASSLRGQQNTEAFF.

The chain is built from TRBV10-3 and TRBJ1-1; TRBD1 is a possible D gene (5 bases). This CDR3 has 15 amino acids. Looked up from germline, CDR1 is ENHRY and CDR2 is SYGVKD. The ends were cut back, 0 bases at V and 9 bases at J, with 17 bases in the middle. The CDR3 sequence: CAISESVGGTSKAFF. In DNA, the CDR3 is TGTGCCATCAGTGAGTCCGTCGGGGGAACCTCGAAAGCTTTCTTT.

This clone was found once. The chain carries TRBV5-1 and TRBJ1-3, with TRBD1 matching over 8 bases. V lost 3 bases to trimming and J lost 3 bases; unmatched junction nucleotides: 5. Germline assignment: CDR1 SGHRS and CDR2 YFSETQ. The CDR3 is 15 residues long. CDR3 sequence: CASSYSGTGGNTIYF. Here the CDR3 DNA reads TGCGCCAGCAGCTACTCCGGGACAGGTGGAAACACCATATATTTT.

The chain couples TRBV28 to TRBJ2-3; D is uncertain. This CDR3 spans 12 amino acids. Per the germline V gene, CDR1 is MDHEN and CDR2 is SYDVKM. V dropped 5 bases and J dropped 5 bases, with 8 bases sitting between them. As DNA, the CDR3 is TGTGCCAGCAGTGACCCCGGAGATACGCAGTATTTT. Amino acid sequence: CASSDPGDTQYF.

The chain carries TRBV7-8 and TRBJ1-5, with D perhaps matching TRBD1 (6 bases). V was shortened by 6 bases and J by 0 bases, with 15 bases between the two germline ends. The CDR3 is made up of 16 amino acids. Germline CDR1 SGHVS, CDR2 FQNEAQ. DNA of the CDR3: TGTGCCAGCAGTCGCGGGGACATCCATAGCAATCAGCCCCAGCATTTT. It codes for CASSRGDIHSNQPQHF.

The chain joins TRBV5-1 to TRBJ2-7; 7 bases are a match to TRBD1. The germline CDR1 and CDR2 sequences are SGHRS and YFSETQ. The CDR3 is 14 amino acids. Trimming at V came to 4 bases and at J to 2 bases, leaving 6 bases not matched to a gene. Here the CDR3 reads CASSLDRETYEQYF. In DNA, the CDR3 is TGCGCCAGCAGCCTAGACAGGGAAACCTACGAGCAGTACTTC.

This chain connects TRBV7-2 to TRBJ1-6; D unclear. Germline V gene data show CDR1 as SGHTA and CDR2 as FQGNSA. V was clipped by 1 base and J by 7 bases, with 5 bases between them. This CDR3 is built from 13 residues. Here the CDR3 DNA reads TGTGCCAGCAGCTTAGACAGAAATTCACCCCTCCACTTT. As protein: CASSLDRNSPLHF.

The chain recombines TRBV27 with TRBJ2-3; 7 nucleotides line up with TRBD1. There are 15 residues in the CDR3. V was clipped by 5 bases and J by 1 base; unmatched bases: 6. The germline V gene has CDR1 MNHEY and CDR2 SMNVEV (reference sequence). The CDR3 protein is CASSPGTVGTDTQYF. The CDR3 DNA reads as TGTGCCAGCAGTCCCGGGACAGTTGGCACAGATACGCAGTATTTT.

This clone was counted a few times. V is TRBV24-1 and J is TRBJ1-5; tentatively, D is TRBD1 (6 bases). The CDR3 has 15 residues. V lost 10 bases and J 0 bases, leaving 15 bases between the germline ends. CDR1 is KGHDR, CDR2 SFDVKD, per germline. CDR3 protein: CATAGGNYSNQPQHF. The CDR3 bases are TGTGCCACTGCGGGGGGCAACTATAGCAATCAGCCCCAGCATTTT.

This clone was seen a handful of times. V usage is TRBV7-9 and J usage is TRBJ1-6; a weak D match, TRBD1 (6 bases). V was shortened by 5 bases and J by 4 bases, with 15 bases between the two germline ends. This CDR3 contains 16 residues. Germline loops: CDR1 SEHNR, CDR2 FQNEAQ (reference sequence). In nucleotides, the CDR3 is TGTGCCAGCAGCGTCACAATAGGGGGTTATAATTCACCCCTCCACTTT. It specifies CASSVTIGGYNSPLHF. Supplemented by reference TRBV7-9 and TRBJ1-6, the full variable domain reads DTGVSQNPRHKITKRGQNVTFRCDPISEHNRLYWYRQTLGQGPEFLTYFQNEAQLEKSRLLSDRFSAERPKGSFSTLEIQRTEQGDSAMYLCASSVTIGGYNSPLHFGNGTRLTVT.

The chain has TRBV28 and TRBJ2-5, with 13 nucleotides matching TRBD2. Per germline, CDR1 MDHEN and CDR2 SYDVKM. This CDR3 is 18 amino acids long. V lost 5 bases to trimming and J lost 0 bases; unmatched junction nucleotides: 9. This chain's CDR3 is CASSPTSGLAGDQETQYF. Written as DNA, the CDR3 is TGTGCCAGCAGTCCAACATCCGGACTAGCGGGGGACCAAGAGACCCAGTACTTC.

In regard to this clone: Other DNA sequences of this sample code for an identical CDR3. CDR3 loop: CASSRTFSYEQYF. The CDR3 nucleotides are TGTGCCAGCTCTCGGACTTTCTCCTACGAGCAGTACTTC. The gene calls are TRBV2 and TRBJ2-7; D possibly corresponds to TRBD2 (5 bases). Germline CDR1 is SNHLY and CDR2 is FYNNEI. This CDR3 has 13 residues. V was pared by 8 bases and J by 0 bases, with 11 bases between.

The genes are TRBV2 and TRBJ1-4; weak D call: TRBD1 (6 bases). In germline, CDR1 is SNHLY, CDR2 FYNNEI. The CDR3 is 15 residues long. Trimming took 6 bases from V and 0 from J, leaving 11 bases between them. This chain's CDR3 is CASSLQGTTNEKLFF. The CDR3, as DNA: TGTGCCAGCAGCTTACAGGGTACAACTAATGAAAAACTGTTTTTT.

This clone was detected once. The chain uses TRBV10-3 and TRBJ2-7; 9 bases are shared with TRBD1. V gave up 4 bases and J gave up 5 bases; unmatched junction bases: 0. The V gene's germline CDR1 is ENHRY and CDR2 SYGVKD. The CDR3 sequence is 12 residues long. The CDR3 DNA is TGTGCCATCAGTGGGACAGGGGACGAGCAGTACTTC. The encoded protein is CAISGTGDEQYF.

This chain uses TRBV3-1 (or the pseudogene TRBV3-2) with TRBJ1-2, with D uncertain. The CDR3 sequence is 12 residues long. Trimming cost V 5 bases and J 13 bases, with 17 bases left between them. The germline CDR1 and CDR2 sequences are LGHDT and YNNKEL (reference sequence). The chain's CDR3 is CASSSLQGPPTF. Written as DNA, the CDR3 is TGTGCCAGCAGCTCGCTCCAAGGGCCCCCCACCTTC.

The chain uses TRBV5-4 and TRBJ2-1; D is uncertain. Germline V lookup: CDR1 SGHNT, CDR2 YYREEE (reference sequence). The CDR3 runs 16 residues. The V end lost 0 bases, the J end lost 6 bases, and 16 bases lay between the germline ends. The CDR3 region has the DNA TGTGCCAGCAGCTTGGATGGGATAGGGTCTCCCAATGAGCAGTTCTTC. It translates to CASSLDGIGSPNEQFF.

In nucleotides, the CDR3 is TGTGCCAGCAGCCTAATCCTAGCGGGAGAGACTTACGAGCAGTACTTC. Amino acid sequence: CASSLILAGETYEQYF. The chain recombines TRBV11-2 with TRBJ2-7, with 10 positions matching TRBD2. V shed 5 bases, J shed 4 bases, and the junction held 11 bases outside the gene matches. The CDR3 consists of 16 residues. Germline loops: CDR1 SGHAT, CDR2 FQNNGV. The complete variable domain, with remaining parts taken from reference TRBV11-2 and TRBJ2-7, reads EAGVAQSPRYKIIEKRQSVAFWCNPISGHATLYWYQQILGQGPKLLIQFQNNGVVDDSQLPKDRFSAERLKGVDSTLKIQPAKLEDSAVYLCASSLILAGETYEQYFGPGTRLTVT.

The rearrangement joins TRBV27 to TRBJ1-4, with 8 bases identical to TRBD1. Germline V gene lookup returns CDR1 MNHEY and CDR2 SMNVEV (reference sequence). Unmatched junction bases numbered 7, after V lost 6 bases and J lost 4 bases. The CDR3 is 15 residues long. CDR3 sequence: CASRSGGAGNEKLFF. DNA for the CDR3: TGTGCCAGCAGATCAGGGGGCGCGGGTAATGAAAAACTGTTTTTT.

The genes are TRBV10-3 and TRBJ1-1; tentatively, D is TRBD1 (5 bases). Per germline, CDR1 ENHRY and CDR2 SYGVKD. Deletions cut 3 bases from V and 6 bases from J, with 11 bases between. The CDR3 consists of 13 residues. The CDR3: CAISEGEPAEAFF. DNA for the CDR3: TGTGCCATCAGTGAAGGGGAGCCAGCTGAAGCTTTCTTT.

The chain recombines TRBV11-3 with TRBJ2-3; 10 bases are a match to TRBD1. The CDR3 consists of 16 residues. The trim removed 3 bases at V and 6 bases at J, leaving 9 bases unmatched. Germline values: CDR1 SGHNT, CDR2 YENEEA. The CDR3 DNA follows: TGTGCCAGCAGCTTCGGGACAGGGGACCTCGGCGATACGCAGTATTTT. This translates into CASSFGTGDLGDTQYF.

The chain carries TRBV5-1 and TRBJ2-2, with 8 bases fitting TRBD2. Germline CDR1 SGHRS, CDR2 YFSETQ. CDR3 length equals 15 residues. Trimming removed 0 bases from V and 6 bases from J; junction bases left unmatched: 4. CDR3 sequence: CASSLAAGVAGELFF. CDR3 bases: TGCGCCAGCAGCTTGGCAGCGGGGGTGGCCGGGGAGCTGTTTTTT.

The chain recombines TRBV2 with TRBJ2-1, with a tentative D call TRBD2 (5 bases). V lost 1 base to trimming and J lost 4 bases, with 5 bases between them. There are 13 residues in the CDR3. The germline V gene has CDR1 SNHLY and CDR2 FYNNEI. CDR3 sequence (DNA): TGTGCCAGCAGTGAAGGGGAGTACAATGAGCAGTTCTTC. This codes for CASSEGEYNEQFF.

The chain is built from TRBV7-2 and TRBJ2-7; D uncertain. This CDR3 comprises 11 residues. Trimming pared 2 bases from V and 10 bases from J, leaving 9 bases between. Germline CDR1 reads SGHTA; CDR2 reads FQGNSA. The CDR3 protein is CASSLFGSQYF. In DNA, the CDR3 is TGTGCCAGCAGCTTATTCGGATCACAGTACTTC.

The sample holds a few counts of this clone. The rearrangement joins TRBV10-3 to TRBJ2-7; 9 positions agree with TRBD2. Germline loops: CDR1 ENHRY, CDR2 SYGVKD. The CDR3 has 16 amino acids. J lost 2 bases, V lost 6 bases, and 11 bases had no gene match. The CDR3 DNA reads TGTGCCATCAGCCACTCACCGGGCGGGGGGGCCTACGAGCAGTACTTC. Amino acid sequence: CAISHSPGGGAYEQYF.

The chain links TRBV9 to TRBJ2-2; D remains ambiguous. This CDR3 region has 16 residues. Per the germline V gene, CDR1 is SGDLS and CDR2 is YYNGEE. Trimming took 3 bases from V and 2 from J, leaving 14 bases between them. This CDR3 reads CASSGLPPPNTGELFF. CDR3 nucleotides: TGTGCCAGCAGCGGCTTACCTCCCCCAAACACCGGGGAGCTGTTTTTT. Full variable domain (missing parts from reference TRBV9 and TRBJ2-2): DSGVTQTPKHLITATGQRVTLRCSPRSGDLSVYWYQQSLDQGLQFLIQYYNGEERAKGNILERFSAQQFPDLHSELNLSSLELGDSALYFCASSGLPPPNTGELFFGEGSRLTVL.